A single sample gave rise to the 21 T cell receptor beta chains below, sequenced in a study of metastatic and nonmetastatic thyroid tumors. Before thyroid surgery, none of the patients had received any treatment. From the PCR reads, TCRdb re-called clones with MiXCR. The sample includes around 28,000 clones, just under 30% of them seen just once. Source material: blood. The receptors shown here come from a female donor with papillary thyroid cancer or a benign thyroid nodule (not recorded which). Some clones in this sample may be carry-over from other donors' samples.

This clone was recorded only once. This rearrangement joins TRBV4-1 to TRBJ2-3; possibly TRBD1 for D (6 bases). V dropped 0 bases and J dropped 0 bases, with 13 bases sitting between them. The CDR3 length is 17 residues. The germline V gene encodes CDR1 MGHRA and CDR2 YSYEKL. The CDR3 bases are TGCGCCAGCAGCCAAGATGGTGTGGGGGCTAGCACAGATACGCAGTATTTT. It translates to CASSQDGVGASTDTQYF.

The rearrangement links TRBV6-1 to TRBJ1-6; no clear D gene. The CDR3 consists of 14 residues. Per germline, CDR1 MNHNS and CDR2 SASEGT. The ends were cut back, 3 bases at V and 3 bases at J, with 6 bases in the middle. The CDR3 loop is CASSDSSYNSPLHF. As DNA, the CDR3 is TGTGCCAGCAGTGATTCCAGCTATAATTCACCCCTCCACTTT.

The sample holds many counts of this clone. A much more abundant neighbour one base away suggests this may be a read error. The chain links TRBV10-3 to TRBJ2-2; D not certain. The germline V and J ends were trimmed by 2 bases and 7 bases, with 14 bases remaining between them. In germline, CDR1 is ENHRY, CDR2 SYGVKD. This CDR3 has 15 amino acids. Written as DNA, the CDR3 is TGTGCCATCAGTGAGGGGTCAGGTCTCAGCGGGGAGCTGTTTTTT. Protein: CAISEGSGLSGELFF.

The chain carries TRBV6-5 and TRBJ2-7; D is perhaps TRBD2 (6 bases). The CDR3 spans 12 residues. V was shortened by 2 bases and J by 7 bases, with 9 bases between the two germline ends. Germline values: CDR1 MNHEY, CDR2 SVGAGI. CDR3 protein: CASSYGGKEQYF. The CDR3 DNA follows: TGTGCCAGCAGTTACGGGGGGAAGGAGCAGTACTTC.

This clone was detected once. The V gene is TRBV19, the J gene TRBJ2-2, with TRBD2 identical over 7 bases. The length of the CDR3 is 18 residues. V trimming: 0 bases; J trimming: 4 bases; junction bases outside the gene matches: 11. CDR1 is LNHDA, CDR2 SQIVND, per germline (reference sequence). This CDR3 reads CASSIDLFTSVLTGELFF. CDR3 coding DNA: TGTGCCAGTAGTATAGATCTTTTCACTAGCGTGCTCACCGGGGAGCTGTTTTTT.

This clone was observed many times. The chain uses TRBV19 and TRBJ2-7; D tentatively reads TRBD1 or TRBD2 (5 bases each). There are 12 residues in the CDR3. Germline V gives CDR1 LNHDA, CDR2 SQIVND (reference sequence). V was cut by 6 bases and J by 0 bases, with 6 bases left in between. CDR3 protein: CASRGDSYEQYF. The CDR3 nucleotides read TGTGCCAGTAGGGGGGACTCCTACGAGCAGTACTTC. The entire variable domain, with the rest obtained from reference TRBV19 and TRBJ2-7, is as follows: DGGITQSPKYLFRKEGQNVTLSCEQNLNHDAMYWYRQDPGQGLRLIYYSQIVNDFQKGDIAEGYSVSREKKESFPLTVTSAQKNPTAFYLCASRGDSYEQYFGPGTRLTVT.

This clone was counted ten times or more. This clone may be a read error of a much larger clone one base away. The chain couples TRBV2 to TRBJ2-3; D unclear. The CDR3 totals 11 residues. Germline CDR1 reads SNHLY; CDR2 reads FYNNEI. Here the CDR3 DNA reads TGTGCCAGCGGAGAAACAGATGCGCAGTATTTT. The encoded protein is CASGETDAQYF.

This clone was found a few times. The CDR3 DNA reads TGTGCCACCAGTGATTGGGGTTCTCGGGGCTACACCTTC. Translation: CATSDWGSRGYTF. The chain links TRBV24-1 to TRBJ1-2; D gene ambiguous. V was shortened by 2 bases and J by 8 bases, with 11 bases between the two germline ends. From germline, CDR1 is KGHDR and CDR2 SFDVKD. The CDR3 totals 13 residues.

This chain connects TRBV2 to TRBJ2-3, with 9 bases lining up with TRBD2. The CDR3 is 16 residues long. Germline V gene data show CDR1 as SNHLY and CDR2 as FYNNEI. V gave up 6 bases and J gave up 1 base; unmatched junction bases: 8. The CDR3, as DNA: TGTGCCAGCAGGGGGGGGCTAGCGGGGCGCACAGATACGCAGTATTTT. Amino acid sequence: CASRGGLAGRTDTQYF.

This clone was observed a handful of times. The DNA of the CDR3 is TGTGCCAGCACCCCGAGGAGCAGGGGGCTTTATGGCTACACCTTC. Its protein is CASTPRSRGLYGYTF. The gene calls are TRBV28 and TRBJ1-2, with 8 bases aligning to TRBD1. With 7 bases clipped from V and 5 bases from J, the junction kept 12 bases outside the gene matches. Germline CDR1 is MDHEN and CDR2 is SYDVKM. This CDR3 spans 15 amino acids.

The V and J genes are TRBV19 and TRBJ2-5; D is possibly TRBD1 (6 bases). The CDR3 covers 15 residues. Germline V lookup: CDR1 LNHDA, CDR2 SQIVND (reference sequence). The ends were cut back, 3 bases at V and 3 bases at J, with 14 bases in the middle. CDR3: CASSIGQGREETQYF. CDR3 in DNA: TGTGCCAGTAGTATTGGTCAGGGGAGAGAAGAGACCCAGTACTTC.

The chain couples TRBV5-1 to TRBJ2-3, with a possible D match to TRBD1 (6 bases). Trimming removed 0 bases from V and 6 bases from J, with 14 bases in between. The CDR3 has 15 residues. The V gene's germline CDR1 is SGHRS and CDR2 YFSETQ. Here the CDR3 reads CASSLDRANGDTQYF. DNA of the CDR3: TGCGCCAGCAGCTTGGACAGGGCGAACGGTGATACGCAGTATTTT. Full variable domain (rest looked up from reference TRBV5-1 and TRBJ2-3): KAGVTQTPRYLIKTRGQQVTLSCSPISGHRSVSWYQQTPGQGLQFLFEYFSETQRNKGNFPGRFSGRQFSNSRSEMNVSTLELGDSALYLCASSLDRANGDTQYFGPGTRLTVL.

CDR3 nucleotide sequence: TGTGCCAGCAGCCCGACTACCGGCGGTCGCTACGAGCAGTACTTC. Protein sequence: CASSPTTGGRYEQYF. The V and J genes are TRBV7-9 and TRBJ2-7, with D perhaps TRBD2 (5 bases). The CDR3 runs 15 residues. Germline values: CDR1 SEHNR, CDR2 FQNEAQ (reference sequence). With 5 bases removed from V and 3 bases from J, the gap between germline ends came to 17 bases.

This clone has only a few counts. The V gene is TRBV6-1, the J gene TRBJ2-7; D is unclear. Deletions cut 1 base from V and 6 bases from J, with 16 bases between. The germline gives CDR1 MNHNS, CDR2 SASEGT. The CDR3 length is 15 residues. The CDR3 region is CASSEGSSVLGEQYF. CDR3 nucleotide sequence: TGTGCCAGCAGTGAAGGCTCCTCCGTTCTGGGCGAGCAGTACTTC.

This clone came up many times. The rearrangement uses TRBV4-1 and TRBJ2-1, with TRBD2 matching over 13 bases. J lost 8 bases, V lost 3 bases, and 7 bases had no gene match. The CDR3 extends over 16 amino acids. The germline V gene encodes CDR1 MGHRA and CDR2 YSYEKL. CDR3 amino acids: CASSQERTSGSHEQFF. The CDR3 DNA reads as TGCGCCAGCAGCCAGGAGAGGACTAGCGGGAGCCATGAGCAGTTCTTC.

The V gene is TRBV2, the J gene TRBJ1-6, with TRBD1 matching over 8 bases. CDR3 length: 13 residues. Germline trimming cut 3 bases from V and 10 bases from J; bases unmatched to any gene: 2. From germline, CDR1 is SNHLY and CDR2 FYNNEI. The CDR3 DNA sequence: TGTGCCAGCAGTGACAGGGGGCTGTCACCCCTCCACTTT. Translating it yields CASSDRGLSPLHF.

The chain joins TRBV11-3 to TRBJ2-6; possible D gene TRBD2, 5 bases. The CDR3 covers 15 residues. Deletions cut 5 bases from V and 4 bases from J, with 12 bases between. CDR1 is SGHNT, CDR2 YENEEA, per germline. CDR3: CASSNPGEGANVLTF. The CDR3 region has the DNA TGTGCCAGCAGCAACCCCGGGGAGGGGGCCAACGTCCTGACTTTC.

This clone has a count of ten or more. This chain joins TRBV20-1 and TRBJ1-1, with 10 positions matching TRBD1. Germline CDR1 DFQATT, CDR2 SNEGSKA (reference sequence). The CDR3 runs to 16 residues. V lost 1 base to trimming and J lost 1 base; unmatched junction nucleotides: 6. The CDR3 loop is CSARGVRTGGNTEAFF. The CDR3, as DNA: TGCAGTGCTAGAGGGGTTCGGACAGGGGGGAACACTGAAGCTTTCTTT.

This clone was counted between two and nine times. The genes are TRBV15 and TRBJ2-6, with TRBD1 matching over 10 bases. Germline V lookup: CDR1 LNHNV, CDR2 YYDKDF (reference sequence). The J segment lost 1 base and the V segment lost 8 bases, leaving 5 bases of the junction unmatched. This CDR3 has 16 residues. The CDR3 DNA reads TGTGCCACCTCGCCGGACAGGGGGTCTGGGGCCAACGTCCTGACTTTC. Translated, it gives CATSPDRGSGANVLTF.

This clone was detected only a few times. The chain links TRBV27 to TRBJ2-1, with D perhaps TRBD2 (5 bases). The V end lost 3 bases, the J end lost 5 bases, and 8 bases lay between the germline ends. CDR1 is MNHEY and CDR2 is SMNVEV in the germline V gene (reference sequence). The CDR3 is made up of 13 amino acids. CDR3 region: CASSLGVDNEQFF. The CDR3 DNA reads TGTGCCAGCAGTTTGGGAGTAGACAATGAGCAGTTCTTC.

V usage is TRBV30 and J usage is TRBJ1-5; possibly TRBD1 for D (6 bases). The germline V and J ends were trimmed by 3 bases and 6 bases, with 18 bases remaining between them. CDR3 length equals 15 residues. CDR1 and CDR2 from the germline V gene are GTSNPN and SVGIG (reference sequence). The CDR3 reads CAWSAGHRIGQPQHF. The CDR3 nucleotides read TGTGCCTGGAGCGCGGGACACCGAATAGGTCAGCCCCAGCATTTT.